This entry concerns a single T cell receptor (beta chain). The sample comes from a study of blood T cell repertoires in COVID-19. Study-wide context: COVID-19 samples from acute and convalescent phases originated in the United States, Italy and Spain. T cells, B-cell-depleted T cells, or PBMCs provided the cDNA or gDNA that served as material.

The ends lost 6 bases at V and 3 bases at J; junction bases unmatched: 3. There are 13 residues in the CDR3. CDR1 is WSHSY and CDR2 is SAAADI in the germline V gene. In the original processing: Amplified reference gene primers provided the basis for estimating nucleated cell counts. The method was immunoSEQ multiplex PCR; TCRdb's version includes in-frame clones alone and lacks a portion of them. V, J and clone size are taken as reported in that table, and D and trimming were inferred from the DNA itself. The data show 150,000 to 200,000 clones, roughly 76% seen once. While infection was still active, Seattle patients were enrolled and then followed longitudinally.

The sequence was obtained from a woman older than 75 with COVID-19, enrolled during active disease. The material sequenced was peripheral blood. The rearrangement joins TRBV10-2 to TRBJ1-1, with 8 bases matching TRBD1. The CDR3 DNA reads as TGCGCCAGCAGCCAGGGGGCTGACACTGAAGCTTTCTTT. Its translation is CASSQGADTEAFF.